This TCR beta chain originates from a study of regulatory T cells in long-lasting Graves disease (dated by TCRdb to the early 2020s). About the investigation overall: Persistent Graves' disease was defined as antithyroid drug treatment for over 5 years with persistently positive TSH receptor autoantibodies. Patients with persistent Graves' disease were compared with patients with newly diagnosed Graves' disease using TCR sequencing and RNA sequencing of peripheral blood. The study took place in China and was registered as a clinical trial. TCR sequencing covered some 13 persistent and around 20 newly diagnosed Graves' disease patients, some 35 samples in total. Antithyroid drugs had been taken for approximately 10 years on average by persistent Graves' disease patients in the clinical cohort.

The library was built by means of multiplex PCR. The instrument was an Illumina HiSeq 4000. iRepertoire HTBI primers and Arm-PCR amplification of CDR3 regions were used to construct TCR beta libraries. Before sequencing, the PCR products underwent gel purification. From the authors' description of their analysis: A total of fewer than 80 TRBV and under 15 TRBJ segments were identified across samples and were used for gene usage analysis of CDR3 amino acid clonotypes. COPE and FqMerger were used to merge the filtered high-quality paired reads into contigs. BLAST was used to align contigs to the IMGT TRBV, TRBD and TRBJ reference genes, and CDR3 was defined following IMGT. Highly expanded clones were defined as clonotypes with a frequency above 0.1%. Shannon entropy was used to measure repertoire diversity, and the Gini coefficient was used to measure V-J evenness. A clonotype was considered public if more than one individual shared it. TCRdb reprocessed the public reads (quality trimming at Q25 with fastp, clone calling with MiXCR) and kept in-frame beta chains. Records with the same CDR3 protein are collapsed into one entry carrying the most frequent genes and DNA. These V and J calls are TCRdb output, not the study's own analysis. The sample table records around 340,000 distinct CDR3 sequences; roughly a fifth of these occur just once. The ten largest account for just under 30% of the sample.

Beyond this particular receptor, the publication reports: Lower TCR Shannon entropy and fewer highly expanded clones were observed in persistent Graves' disease patients than in newly diagnosed patients, which suggested clonal expansion. More public clonotypes were shared among persistent patients (under 3,000) than among newly diagnosed patients (966). Sequencing and analysis were restricted to the TCR beta chain. The small sample size was acknowledged by the authors as a limitation that may reduce accuracy. TRBV28, TRBJ1-2 and TRBJ2-5 were preferentially used in persistent disease, while TRBV20-1 and TRBJ2-1 were favored in newly diagnosed disease. Only peripheral blood was studied, because thyroid tissue, the primary lesion, was inaccessible.

The germline V gene provides CDR1 SNHLY and CDR2 FYNNEI. Inclusive of the bounding cysteine and phenylalanine, the CDR3 is 13 residues long. The only DNA kept is the CDR3, 39 bases in frame from the first base. Ends trimmed: V by 5 bases, J by 6 bases; bases unmatched to a gene: 3. Turning to this clonotype: The antigen it binds to is not known. It has no much larger one-base neighbor in the sample; base qualities were not kept.

The sample's time point label, in plain terms: persistent/refractory GD, antithyroid drugs over 5 years with positive TRAb. RNA was extracted from PBMCs in TRIzol for both TCR sequencing and RNA sequencing. The diagnosis of Graves' disease was made according to American Thyroid Association guidelines. Recruitment of patients was carried out at an endocrinology department in Xi'an, China. Each patient gave about 10 milliliters of peripheral blood, collected in an EDTA anticoagulant tube. PBMCs were isolated by Ficoll Paque Plus density gradient separation without further T cell sorting. An Agilent 2100 Bioanalyzer and agarose gel were used to assess RNA quality, and a NanoDrop 2000 was used to measure RNA concentration.

The clonotype originates from a female donor with Graves disease. Here the chain combines TRBV2 and TRBJ1-2; TRBD1 fits 10 bases in the junction. The specimen comprised peripheral blood mononuclear cells (PBMCs), sampled when the disease was refractory, from a patient treated with antithyroid drugs. The DNA sequence follows: TGTGCCAGCAGTTCCGGGACAGGGGATGGCTACACCTTC. It codes for CASSSGTGDGYTF.